One and the same sample provided the 24 T cell receptor beta chains below, sequenced in a study of blood T cell repertoires in COVID-19. Profiling relied on immunoSEQ multiplex PCR, and the TCRdb table lists in-frame clones only, not all of them. The table includes some 450,000 clones, 85% to 90% detected once. Sequencing used peripheral blood. The receptors here all came from a man between 18 and 29 years old with COVID-19, enrolled during active disease.

This chain connects TRBV19 to TRBJ2-2; D unclear. Deletions cut 3 bases from V and 4 bases from J, with 9 bases between. Germline V lookup: CDR1 LNHDA, CDR2 SQIVND (reference sequence). This CDR3 is 14 amino acids long. The CDR3 region is CASSITGVTGELFF. CDR3 DNA sequence: TGTGCCAGTAGTATCACGGGTGTCACCGGGGAGCTGTTTTTT.

The table lists this clone with a count of one. V and J are TRBV15 and TRBJ1-2; perhaps TRBD1 as D (5 bases). V was pared by 3 bases and J by 3 bases, with 11 bases between. The CDR3 runs 14 residues. Germline loops: CDR1 LNHNV, CDR2 YYDKDF (reference sequence). CDR3 in DNA: TGTGCCACCAGCAGGGGGGGGTATGACTATGGCTACACCTTC. Protein sequence: CATSRGGYDYGYTF.

This clone was counted between two and nine times. Other DNA variants within this sample encode the same CDR3. The rearrangement joins TRBV7-2 to TRBJ1-1; D not certain. This CDR3 contains 16 residues. Germline CDR1 SGHTA, CDR2 FQGNSA. Trimming left V 1 base short and J 0 bases short, with 12 bases between. Here the CDR3 reads CASSLGVGLMNTEAFF. The CDR3 DNA reads as TGTGCCAGCAGCTTAGGGGTTGGGCTCATGAACACTGAAGCTTTCTTT.

The V and J genes are TRBV19 and TRBJ2-1; 8 nucleotides agree with TRBD2. CDR3 length equals 16 residues. The junction had 11 bases not matched to a gene; V was cut back by 3 bases and J by 7 bases. Germline V gene data show CDR1 as LNHDA and CDR2 as SQIVND (reference sequence). CDR3 protein: CASSMGWRGLVNEQFF. The CDR3 DNA is TGTGCCAGTAGTATGGGTTGGCGGGGACTAGTAAATGAGCAGTTCTTC.

This clone was recorded once. V and J are TRBV5-6 and TRBJ1-6; D gene ambiguous. Germline values: CDR1 SGHDT, CDR2 YYEEEE. This CDR3 contains 16 residues. Trimming removed 5 bases from V and 6 bases from J, with 18 bases in between. The CDR3 region is CASRSSEGFLNSPLHF. The DNA of the CDR3 is TGTGCCAGCAGATCCAGCGAGGGCTTTCTTAATTCACCCCTCCACTTT.

J is TRBJ2-6 and V is TRBV2; D not resolved. The V gene lost 10 bases and the J gene lost 0 bases, with 10 bases spanning the gap. The CDR3 covers 14 residues. Looked up from germline, CDR1 is SNHLY and CDR2 is FYNNEI. This chain's CDR3 is CATSSTSGANVLTF. The CDR3 coding sequence is TGTGCCACCTCAAGCACCTCTGGGGCCAACGTCCTGACTTTC.

V is TRBV6-2 or TRBV6-3 and J is TRBJ2-1; D unresolved. The CDR3 is 11 residues long. V gave up 3 bases and J gave up 9 bases, with 6 bases separating them. Germline assignment: CDR1 MNHEY and CDR2 SVGEGT. The CDR3 sequence: CASSYFGEQFF. CDR3 nucleotides: TGTGCCAGCAGTTATTTCGGTGAGCAGTTCTTC.

CDR3 amino acids: CATHRDLTDTQYF. CDR3 coding DNA: TGTGCCACCCACAGGGACCTCACAGATACGCAGTATTTT. The chain is built from TRBV2 and TRBJ2-3; D is perhaps TRBD1 (6 bases). V was pared by 10 bases and J by 2 bases, with 13 bases between. There are 13 residues in the CDR3. Germline V gene data show CDR1 as SNHLY and CDR2 as FYNNEI.

This sequence joins TRBV24-1 and TRBJ1-2; D is ambiguous. Trimming removed 5 bases at V and 4 bases at J, with 13 bases between. From germline, CDR1 is KGHDR and CDR2 SFDVKD. CDR3 length: 14 residues. Here the CDR3 DNA reads TGTGCCACCAGTGGGTCCCGAGAGGGCTATGGCTACACCTTC. Its translation: CATSGSREGYGYTF.

The chain's CDR3 is CASVQAGWGFTGELFF. CDR3 coding DNA: TGTGCCAGCGTGCAGGCGGGTTGGGGATTCACCGGGGAGCTGTTTTTT. V usage is TRBV11-3 and J usage is TRBJ2-2, with TRBD2 as a possible D gene (5 bases). The CDR3 sequence is 16 residues long. Between the trimmed V and J ends, which lost 8 bases and 4 bases, there was a span of 20 bases. Germline CDR1 is SGHNT and CDR2 is YENEEA.

The gene calls are TRBV3-1 (or the pseudogene TRBV3-2) and TRBJ2-1; 12 bases align to TRBD2. There are 17 residues in the CDR3. In germline, CDR1 is LGHDT, CDR2 YNNKEL (reference sequence). J lost 6 bases, V lost 3 bases, and 9 bases had no gene match. The CDR3 DNA reads as TGTGCCAGCAGCCAGGGGGCTAGCGGGAGGGCCTTCAATGAGCAGTTCTTC. This encodes CASSQGASGRAFNEQFF.

The chain carries TRBV2 and TRBJ1-4; TRBD1 is a possible D gene (6 bases). Per germline, CDR1 SNHLY and CDR2 FYNNEI. This CDR3 is built from 15 residues. The ends were cut back, 6 bases at V and 7 bases at J, with 18 bases in the middle. This CDR3 is CASSADRLAGEKLFF. CDR3 sequence (DNA): TGTGCCAGCAGCGCCGACAGGCTGGCGGGTGAAAAACTGTTTTTT.

The V call is TRBV11-3, the J call TRBJ2-1; TRBD1 matches at 7 bases. The CDR3 is 12 amino acids. Germline CDR1 and CDR2: SGHNT and YENEEA. The V and J ends lost 7 bases and 5 bases, in that order; junction bases with no gene match: 2. The CDR3 is CASMGQNNEQFF. CDR3 DNA: TGTGCCAGCATGGGACAGAACAATGAGCAGTTCTTC.

The gene calls are TRBV9 and TRBJ2-1; TRBD1 might be the D (6 bases). CDR1 is SGDLS and CDR2 is YYNGEE in the germline V gene. V lost 4 bases and J lost 9, with 20 bases in between. The CDR3 totals 15 residues. The CDR3 here is CASSPYGTQVSEQFF. The CDR3 region has the DNA TGTGCCAGCAGCCCGTACGGGACACAGGTTAGTGAGCAGTTCTTC.

The rearrangement uses TRBV2 and TRBJ2-2; D perhaps matches TRBD2 (6 bases). Germline assignment: CDR1 SNHLY and CDR2 FYNNEI. V dropped 6 bases and J dropped 5 bases, with 13 bases sitting between them. The CDR3 totals 14 residues. The CDR3 is CASRSGSGTGELFF. The CDR3 DNA reads as TGTGCCAGCAGAAGTGGCAGCGGGACCGGGGAGCTGTTTTTT.

The chain employs TRBV3-1 (or the pseudogene TRBV3-2) and TRBJ2-5, with TRBD2 matching 12 bases. The junction had 10 bases not matched to a gene; V was cut back by 1 base and J by 4 bases. This CDR3 contains 18 residues. CDR1 is LGHDT and CDR2 is YNNKEL in the germline V gene (reference sequence). CDR3 DNA sequence: TGTGCCAGCAGCCAAGGACGGCTAGCGGGGGGGCCTAGAGAGACCCAGTACTTC. Protein: CASSQGRLAGGPRETQYF.

This chain joins TRBV4-2 and TRBJ2-7, with TRBD1 identical over 7 bases. V dropped 0 bases and J dropped 3; count of bases not matched to a gene: 5. Looked up from germline, CDR1 is LGHNA and CDR2 is YNFKEQ. The CDR3 has 15 amino acids. The CDR3 loop is CASSQEVGQIYEQYF. CDR3 in DNA: TGTGCCAGCAGCCAAGAGGTGGGACAGATCTACGAGCAGTACTTC.

The chain uses TRBV29-1 and TRBJ2-5; a weak D match, TRBD2 (6 bases). This CDR3 has 14 residues. Germline assignment: CDR1 SQVTM and CDR2 ANQGSEA. V lost 7 bases to trimming and J lost 5 bases, with 20 bases between them. CDR3 coding DNA: TGCAGCGCCGTATTGGCGGGGCGCTTGGAGACCCAGTACTTC. It encodes CSAVLAGRLETQYF.

The rearrangement uses TRBV6-6 and TRBJ1-2; 7 bases map to TRBD1. J was trimmed by 3 bases and V by 4 bases; bases with no gene match: 8. The CDR3 length is 15 residues. CDR1 is MNHNY, CDR2 SVGAGI, per germline (reference sequence). CDR3: CASSSTGEKDYGYTF. In nucleotides, the CDR3 is TGTGCCAGCAGTTCCACAGGGGAAAAGGACTATGGCTACACCTTC.

The table lists this clone with a few counts. V usage is TRBV6-1 and J usage is TRBJ1-6, with 8 bases identical to TRBD1. Germline V gene data show CDR1 as MNHNS and CDR2 as SASEGT. With V trimmed by 3 bases and J by 3 bases, 1 base remained unmatched. This CDR3 region has 15 residues. The DNA for the CDR3 is TGTGCCAGCAGTGACGACAGGGGCTATAATTCACCCCTCCACTTT. This codes for CASSDDRGYNSPLHF.

This clone was seen only a few times. V usage is TRBV7-9 and J usage is TRBJ2-2, with D maybe TRBD1 (5 bases). The CDR3 loop spans 16 amino acids. Trimming took off 0 bases at V and 6 bases at J, with 14 bases between the two ends. Germline assignment: CDR1 SEHNR and CDR2 FQNEAQ (reference sequence). The CDR3 DNA sequence: TGTGCCAGCAGCTTAGCTTGGGGCAGGGTGTCCGGGGAGCTGTTTTTT. It codes for CASSLAWGRVSGELFF.

This rearrangement joins TRBV6-5 to TRBJ2-3; D gene uncertain. Deletions cut 0 bases from V and 1 base from J, with 11 bases between. Germline CDR1 reads MNHEY; CDR2 reads SVGAGI. This CDR3 region has 16 residues. The CDR3 loop is CASSYSTSHRTDTQYF. CDR3 in DNA: TGTGCCAGCAGTTACTCCACATCCCACCGCACAGATACGCAGTATTTT.

This sequence joins TRBV28 and TRBJ2-7, with TRBD2 matching over 9 bases. The CDR3 length is 16 residues. The germline V gene encodes CDR1 MDHEN and CDR2 SYDVKM. The trim removed 2 bases at V and 0 bases at J, leaving 5 bases unmatched. CDR3 protein: CASSLLGSGSSYEQYF. Here the CDR3 DNA reads TGTGCCAGCAGTTTACTGGGTAGCGGGAGCTCCTACGAGCAGTACTTC.

V usage is TRBV6-6 and J usage is TRBJ2-7, with 10 bases fitting TRBD1. V shed 7 bases, J shed 3 bases, and the junction held 3 bases outside the gene matches. Germline values: CDR1 MNHNY, CDR2 SVGAGI (reference sequence). There are 13 residues in the CDR3. CDR3: CASTRDRGYEQYF. The DNA for the CDR3 is TGTGCCAGCACCAGGGACAGGGGCTACGAGCAGTACTTC.